This T cell receptor (beta chain) was retrieved from a study of somatic mutations in cytotoxic T cells in rheumatoid arthritis. Study-level information: Flow sorting of some V beta antibody-stained T cells reached nearly 100% purity, with V beta1+ cells also TCRB-sequenced.

Libraries were prepared by immunoSEQ multiplex PCR; TCRdb keeps only in-frame clonotypes and omits some of them. Seen here are some 7,400 clones, over 75% observed once, and the top ten hold approximately 25%. The germline V gene has CDR1 SGDLS and CDR2 YYNGEE. The ends were cut back, 4 bases at V and 3 bases at J, with 11 bases in the middle. The CDR3 consists of 13 residues. The V and J genes are TRBV9 and TRBJ2-7; no clear D gene. Specimen: CD8+ T cells sorted from blood. This clonotype originated in a woman aged 70 to 79 with rheumatoid arthritis. Here the CDR3 reads CASSPDGFYEQYF. The CDR3 coding sequence is TGTGCCAGCAGCCCCGACGGGTTCTACGAGCAGTACTTC.